This is a list of T cell receptor beta chains from one sample in a study of shared clonotypes between healthy human individuals. Assay used: immunoSEQ multiplex PCR; TCRdb lists only in-frame clones, some missing. The table includes some 2.1 million clones, less than 95% detected once. The sequencing input was naive CD8+ T cells sorted from blood. The receptor set was obtained from a man aged 18 to 35 in good health. Both conserved end residues are part of each CDR3. Fields, in order: V gene, J gene, clone size, D gene, CDR3 protein, CDR3 DNA. D genes are given only for firm matches. The size field is filled for only some rows; it gives once, few, many or a size class.

>TRBV7-6|TRBJ2-2|.|TRBD1
CASSLMHRTGDGELFF
TGTGCCAGCAGCTTAATGCACCGGACAGGGGACGGGGAGCTGTTTTTT
>TRBV20-1|TRBJ2-2|once|.
CSFMNTGELFF
TGCAGTTTCATGAACACCGGGGAGCTGTTTTTT
>TRBV6-5|TRBJ2-5|.|.
CASSPLDGETQYF
TGTGCCAGCAGTCCGCTGGACGGAGAGACCCAGTACTTC
>TRBV28|TRBJ1-3|.|.
CASSGWESGNTIYF
TGTGCCAGCAGTGGGTGGGAATCTGGAAACACCATATATTTT
>TRBV28|TRBJ2-1|.|TRBD2
CASTSTSGGFNEQFF
TGTGCCAGCACCTCGACTAGCGGGGGTTTCAATGAGCAGTTCTTC
>TRBV27|TRBJ2-3|once|.
CASSLLGNTDTQYF
TGTGCCAGCAGTTTATTAGGGAACACAGATACGCAGTATTTT
>TRBV28|TRBJ2-7|.|.
CASSLSELGEQYF
TGTGCCAGCAGTTTAAGCGAGTTAGGCGAGCAGTACTTC
>TRBV14|TRBJ1-1|.|.
CASSQVAFQAFF
TGTGCCAGCAGCCAAGTCGCATTCCAAGCTTTCTTT
>TRBV7-9|TRBJ1-2|.|.
CASSLVSNYGYTF
TGTGCCAGCAGCTTAGTCAGTAACTATGGCTACACCTTC
>TRBV25-1|TRBJ1-1|once|.
CASSEYDNGAFF
TGTGCCAGCAGTGAATATGACAACGGAGCTTTCTTT
>TRBV12-5|TRBJ1-2|.|.
CASGFPPFLGNGYTF
TGTGCTAGTGGATTTCCCCCTTTTCTGGGCAATGGCTACACCTTC
>TRBV27|TRBJ1-6|.|.
CASSTALDNSPLHF
TGTGCCAGCAGCACGGCTCTAGATAATTCACCCCTCCACTTT
>TRBV21-1|TRBJ2-7|.|.
CASSKGGQGTHEQYF
TGTGCCAGCAGCAAGGGGGGACAGGGAACCCACGAGCAGTACTTC
>TRBV7-9|TRBJ2-1|once|.
CASSVSYVTSYNEQFF
TGTGCCAGCAGCGTCTCCTACGTTACCTCCTACAATGAGCAGTTCTTC
>TRBV15|TRBJ2-7|.|TRBD2
CATKGGPTGASYEQYF
TGTGCCACCAAGGGAGGGCCGACGGGAGCATCCTACGAGCAGTACTTC